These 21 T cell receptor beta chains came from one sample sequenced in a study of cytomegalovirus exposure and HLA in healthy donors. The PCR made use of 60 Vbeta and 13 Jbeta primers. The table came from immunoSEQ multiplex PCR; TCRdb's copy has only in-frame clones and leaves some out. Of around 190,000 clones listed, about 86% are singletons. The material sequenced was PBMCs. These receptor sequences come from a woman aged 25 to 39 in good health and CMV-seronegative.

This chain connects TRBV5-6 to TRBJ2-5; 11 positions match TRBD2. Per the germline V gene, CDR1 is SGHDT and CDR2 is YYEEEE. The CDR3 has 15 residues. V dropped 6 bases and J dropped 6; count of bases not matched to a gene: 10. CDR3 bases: TGTGCCAGCATGAGGGGGGGACTAGCGGTACAGACCCAGTACTTC. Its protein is CASMRGGLAVQTQYF.

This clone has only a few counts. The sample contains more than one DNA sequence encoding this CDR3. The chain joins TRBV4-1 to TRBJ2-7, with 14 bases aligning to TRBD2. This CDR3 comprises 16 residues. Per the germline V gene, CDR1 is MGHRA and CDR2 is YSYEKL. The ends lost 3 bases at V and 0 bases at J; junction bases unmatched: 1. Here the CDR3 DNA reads TGCGCCAGCAGCCAGGGGACTAGCGGGGGCTCCTACGAGCAGTACTTC. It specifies CASSQGTSGGSYEQYF.

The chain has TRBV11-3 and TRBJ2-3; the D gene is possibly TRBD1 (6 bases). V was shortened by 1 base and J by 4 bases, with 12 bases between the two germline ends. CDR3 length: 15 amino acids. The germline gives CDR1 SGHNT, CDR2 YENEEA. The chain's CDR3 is CASSLGPGGADTQYF. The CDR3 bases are TGTGCCAGCAGCTTAGGTCCTGGGGGCGCAGATACGCAGTATTTT.

This chain's CDR3 is CASSLAVTSGGADTQYF. The CDR3 coding sequence is TGTGCCAGCAGCTTGGCTGTGACTAGCGGGGGAGCAGATACGCAGTATTTT. V and J are TRBV5-4 and TRBJ2-3; 12 bases align to TRBD2. CDR1 SGHNT and CDR2 YYREEE come from the germline V gene (reference sequence). V dropped 0 bases and J dropped 4; count of bases not matched to a gene: 6. The CDR3 has 17 residues.

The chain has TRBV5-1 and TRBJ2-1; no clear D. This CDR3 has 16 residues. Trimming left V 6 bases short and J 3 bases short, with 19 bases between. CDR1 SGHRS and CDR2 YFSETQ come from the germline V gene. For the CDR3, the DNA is TGCGCCAGCACCTCTATACCCCCAGGCCGCTACAATGAGCAGTTCTTC. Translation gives CASTSIPPGRYNEQFF. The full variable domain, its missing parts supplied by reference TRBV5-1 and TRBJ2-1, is KAGVTQTPRYLIKTRGQQVTLSCSPISGHRSVSWYQQTPGQGLQFLFEYFSETQRNKGNFPGRFSGRQFSNSRSEMNVSTLELGDSALYLCASTSIPPGRYNEQFFGPGTRLTVL.

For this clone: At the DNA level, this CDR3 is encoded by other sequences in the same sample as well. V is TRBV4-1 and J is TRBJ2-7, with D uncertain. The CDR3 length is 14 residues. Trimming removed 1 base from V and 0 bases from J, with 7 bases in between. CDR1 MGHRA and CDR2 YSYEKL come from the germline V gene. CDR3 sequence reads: CASSQGQYSYEQYF. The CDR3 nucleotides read TGCGCCAGCAGCCAAGGCCAGTACTCCTACGAGCAGTACTTC.

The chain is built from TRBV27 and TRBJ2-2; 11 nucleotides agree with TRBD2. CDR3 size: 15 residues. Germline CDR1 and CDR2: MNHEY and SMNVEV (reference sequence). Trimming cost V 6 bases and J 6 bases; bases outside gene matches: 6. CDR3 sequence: CASRILAGGAGELFF. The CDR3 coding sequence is TGTGCCAGCAGAATCCTAGCGGGGGGCGCCGGGGAGCTGTTTTTT.

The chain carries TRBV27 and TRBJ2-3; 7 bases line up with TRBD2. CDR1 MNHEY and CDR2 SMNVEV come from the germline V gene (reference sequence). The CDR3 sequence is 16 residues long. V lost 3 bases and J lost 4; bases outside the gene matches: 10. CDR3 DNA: TGTGCCAGCAGTTTCTCTACGGGACTATTGCCAGATACGCAGTATTTT. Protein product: CASSFSTGLLPDTQYF.

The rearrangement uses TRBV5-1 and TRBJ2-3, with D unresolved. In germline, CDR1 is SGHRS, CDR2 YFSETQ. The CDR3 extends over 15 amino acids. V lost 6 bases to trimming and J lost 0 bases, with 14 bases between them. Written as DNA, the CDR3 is TGCGCCAGCATGCGTGCGTCGCTAAGCACAGATACGCAGTATTTT. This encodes CASMRASLSTDTQYF.

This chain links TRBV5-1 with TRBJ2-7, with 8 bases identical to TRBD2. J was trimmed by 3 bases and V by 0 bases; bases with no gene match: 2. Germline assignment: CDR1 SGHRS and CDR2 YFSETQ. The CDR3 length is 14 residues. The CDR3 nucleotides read TGCGCCAGCAGCTTGGGAGCGGGAGTCTACGAGCAGTACTTC. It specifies CASSLGAGVYEQYF.

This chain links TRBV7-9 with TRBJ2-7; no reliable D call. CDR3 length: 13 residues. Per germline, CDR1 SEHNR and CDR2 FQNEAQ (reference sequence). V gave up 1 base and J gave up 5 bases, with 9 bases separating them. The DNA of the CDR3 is TGTGCCAGCAGCTTAGGGCGGAACAACGAGCAGTACTTC. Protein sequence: CASSLGRNNEQYF.

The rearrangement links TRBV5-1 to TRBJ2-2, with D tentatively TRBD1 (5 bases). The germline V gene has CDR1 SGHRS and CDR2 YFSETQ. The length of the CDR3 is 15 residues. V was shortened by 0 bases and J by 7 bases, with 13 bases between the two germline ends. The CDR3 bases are TGCGCCAGCAGCTTGGACAGGCCTCTAGTCGGGGAGCTGTTTTTT. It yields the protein CASSLDRPLVGELFF.

The CDR3 nucleotides are TGCGCCAGCAGCTTGGACAGAAACACCGGGGAGCTGTTTTTT. This codes for CASSLDRNTGELFF. The chain carries TRBV5-1 and TRBJ2-2; D unresolved. The CDR3 loop spans 14 amino acids. V lost 0 bases and J lost 2, with 5 bases in between. CDR1 and CDR2 (germline): SGHRS, YFSETQ.

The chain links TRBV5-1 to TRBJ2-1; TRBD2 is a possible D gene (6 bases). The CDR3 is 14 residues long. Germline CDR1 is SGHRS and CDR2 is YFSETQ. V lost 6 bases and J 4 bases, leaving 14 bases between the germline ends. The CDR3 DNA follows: TGCGCCAGCAAGCCCGGGAGTAATTACAATGAGCAGTTCTTC. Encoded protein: CASKPGSNYNEQFF. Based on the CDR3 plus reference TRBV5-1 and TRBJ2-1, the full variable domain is KAGVTQTPRYLIKTRGQQVTLSCSPISGHRSVSWYQQTPGQGLQFLFEYFSETQRNKGNFPGRFSGRQFSNSRSEMNVSTLELGDSALYLCASKPGSNYNEQFFGPGTRLTVL.

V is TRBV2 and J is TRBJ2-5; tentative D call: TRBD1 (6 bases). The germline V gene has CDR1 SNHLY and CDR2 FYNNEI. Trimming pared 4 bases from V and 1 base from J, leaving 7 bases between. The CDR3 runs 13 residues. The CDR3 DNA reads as TGTGCCAGCAGTGGACAGGTCCAAGAGACCCAGTACTTC. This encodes CASSGQVQETQYF.

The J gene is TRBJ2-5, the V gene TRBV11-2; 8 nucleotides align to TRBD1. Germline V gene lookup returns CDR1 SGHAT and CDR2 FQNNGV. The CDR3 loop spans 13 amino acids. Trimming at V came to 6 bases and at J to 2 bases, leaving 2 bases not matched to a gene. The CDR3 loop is CASRRTGQETQYF. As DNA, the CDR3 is TGTGCCAGCAGACGGACAGGGCAAGAGACCCAGTACTTC.

The CDR3 DNA sequence: TGTGCCATCAGTAAGGTTCCCGGGACTGAGACCTACGAGCAGTACTTC. Encoded protein: CAISKVPGTETYEQYF. V gene TRBV10-3 combines with J gene TRBJ2-7; the D gene is possibly TRBD2 (6 bases). This CDR3 is built from 16 residues. Germline V CDR1 and CDR2: ENHRY, SYGVKD. The V gene lost 5 bases and the J gene lost 2 bases, with 19 bases spanning the gap.

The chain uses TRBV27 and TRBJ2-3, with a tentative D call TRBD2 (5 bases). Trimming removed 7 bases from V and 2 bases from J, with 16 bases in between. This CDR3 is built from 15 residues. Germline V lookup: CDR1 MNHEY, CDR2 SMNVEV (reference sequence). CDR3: CASMLSAAFTDTQYF. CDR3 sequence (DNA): TGTGCCAGCATGTTGTCAGCGGCGTTCACAGATACGCAGTATTTT.

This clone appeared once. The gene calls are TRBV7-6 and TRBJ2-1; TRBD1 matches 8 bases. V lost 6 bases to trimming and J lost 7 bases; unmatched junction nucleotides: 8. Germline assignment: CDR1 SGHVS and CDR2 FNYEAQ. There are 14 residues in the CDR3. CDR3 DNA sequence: TGTGCCAGCAGTCGACAGGGGCGAGGGAATGAGCAGTTCTTC. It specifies CASSRQGRGNEQFF.

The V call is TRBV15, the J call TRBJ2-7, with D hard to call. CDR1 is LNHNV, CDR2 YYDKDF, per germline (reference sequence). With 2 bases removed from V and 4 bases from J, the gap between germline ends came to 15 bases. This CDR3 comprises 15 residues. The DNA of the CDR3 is TGTGCCACCAGCAGACTTGGAGACCCCAATTACGAGCAGTACTTC. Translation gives CATSRLGDPNYEQYF.

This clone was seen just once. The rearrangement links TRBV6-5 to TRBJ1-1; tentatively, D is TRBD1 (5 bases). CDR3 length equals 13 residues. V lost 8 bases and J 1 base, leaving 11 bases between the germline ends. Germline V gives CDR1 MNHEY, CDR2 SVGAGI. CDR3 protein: CASFRVQNTEAFF. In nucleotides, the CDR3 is TGTGCCAGCTTCAGGGTTCAGAACACTGAAGCTTTCTTT.